Described below is a single T cell receptor (beta chain) sequence and its context. The germline V gene encodes CDR1 SEHNR and CDR2 FQNEAQ (reference sequence). The J segment lost 4 bases and the V segment lost 5 bases, leaving 6 bases of the junction unmatched. CDR3 length: 14 amino acids. The data belong to a study of shared clonotypes between healthy human individuals. The overall study: Sampling drew on donors who were a couple of women and three men aged 18 to 49.

Sequencing was at deep level. Each PCR replicate run on unsorted PBMC took in approximately 300 ng DNA, about 30,000 T cell genomes. Sequenced by immunoSEQ multiplex PCR; TCRdb stores in-frame clones only, minus some. The sample includes 400,000 to 600,000 clones, roughly 85% of them seen just once. This chain links TRBV7-9 with TRBJ1-1; 8 nucleotides line up with TRBD1. The clonotype originates from a woman in her 40s in good health. Some clones in this sample may be carry-over from other donors' samples. The sequenced sample was PBMCs. Here the CDR3 reads CASSQTGGVTEAFF. In DNA form, the CDR3 reads TGTGCCAGCAGCCAAACAGGGGGAGTCACTGAAGCTTTCTTT.